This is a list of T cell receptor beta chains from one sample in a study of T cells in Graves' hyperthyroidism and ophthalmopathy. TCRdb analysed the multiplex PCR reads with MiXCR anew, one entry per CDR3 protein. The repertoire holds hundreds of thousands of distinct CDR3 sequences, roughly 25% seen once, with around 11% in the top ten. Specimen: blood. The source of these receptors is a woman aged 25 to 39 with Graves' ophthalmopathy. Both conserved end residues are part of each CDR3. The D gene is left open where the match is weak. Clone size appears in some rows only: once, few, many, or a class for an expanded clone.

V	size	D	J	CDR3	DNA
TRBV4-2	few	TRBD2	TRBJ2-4	CASSQEGSSGSHLAKNIQYF	TGTGCCAGCAGCCAAGAAGGGTCTAGCGGGAGCCACCTAGCCAAAAACATTCAGTACTTC
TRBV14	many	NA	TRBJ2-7	CASSRQGGSSYEQYF	TGTGCCAGCAGCCGACAGGGAGGAAGCTCCTACGAGCAGTACTTC
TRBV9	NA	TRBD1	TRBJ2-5	CAQGAAGPRETQYF	TGTGCCCAGGGGGCGGCTGGTCCGCGGGAGACCCAGTACTTC
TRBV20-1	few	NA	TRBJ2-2	CSASKAGYLNTGELFF	TGCAGTGCTAGTAAGGCAGGTTATTTGAACACCGGGGAGCTGTTTTTT
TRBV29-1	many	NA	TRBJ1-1	CSLFSAGKDGTEAFF	TGCAGCTTGTTCTCGGCAGGTAAAGACGGCACTGAAGCTTTCTTT
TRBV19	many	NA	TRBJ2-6	CASSIDRVPGANVLTF	TGTGCCAGTAGTATAGACAGGGTTCCTGGGGCCAACGTCCTGACTTTC
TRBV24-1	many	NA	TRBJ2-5	CATSESTGGEETQYF	TGTGCCACCAGTGAGTCAACAGGGGGGGAAGAGACCCAGTACTTC
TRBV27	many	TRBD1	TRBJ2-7	CASSRGQGLYEQYF	TGTGCCAGCAGTCGGGGACAGGGGCTATACGAGCAGTACTTC
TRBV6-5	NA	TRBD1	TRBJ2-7	CASSWGQNYEQYF	TGTGCCAGCAGTTGGGGACAGAACTACGAGCAGTACTTC
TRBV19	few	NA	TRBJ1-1	CASSIGSGADTEAFF	TGTGCCAGTAGTATTGGTTCGGGGGCGGACACTGAAGCTTTCTTT
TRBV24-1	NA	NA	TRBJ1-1	CATSGGGRRTEAFF	TGTGCCACCAGTGGTGGGGGGCGCCGGACTGAAGCTTTCTTT
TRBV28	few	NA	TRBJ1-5	CASSLTTPHQPQHF	TGTGCCAGCAGTTTGACAACCCCGCATCAGCCCCAGCATTTT
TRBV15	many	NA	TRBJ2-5	CATSPEGWGGRETQYF	TGTGCCACCAGCCCAGAAGGTTGGGGTGGCAGGGAGACCCAGTACTTC
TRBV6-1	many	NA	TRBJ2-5	CASSEERGGQGTQYF	TGTGCCAGCAGTGAAGAGAGAGGGGGGCAAGGGACCCAGTACTTC
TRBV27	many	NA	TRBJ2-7	CASSLRRESYEQYF	TGTGCCAGCAGTTTAAGGAGGGAGTCGTACGAGCAGTACTTC
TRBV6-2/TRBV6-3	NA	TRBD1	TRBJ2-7	CASSYLPSIAGTGGRDEQYF	TGTGCCAGCAGTTATTTGCCCTCAATCGCCGGGACAGGGGGCCGTGACGAGCAGTACTTC
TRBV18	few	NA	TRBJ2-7	CASSPQDNGAYEQYF	TGTGCCAGCTCACCACAGGATAATGGGGCCTACGAGCAGTACTTC
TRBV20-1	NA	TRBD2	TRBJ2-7	CSALAGVLEQYF	TGCAGTGCTCTAGCGGGCGTCCTCGAGCAGTACTTC
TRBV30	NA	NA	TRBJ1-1	CAWSVSITEAFF	TGTGCCTGGAGTGTAAGCATCACTGAAGCTTTCTTT
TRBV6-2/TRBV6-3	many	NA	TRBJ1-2	CASSYSISSPDTVDYGYTF	TGTGCCAGCAGTTACTCGATTTCTTCCCCGGACACGGTAGACTATGGCTACACCTTC
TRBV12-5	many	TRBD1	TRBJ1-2	CASGPGTGGSYGYTF	TGTGCTAGTGGTCCCGGGACAGGGGGCTCCTATGGCTACACCTTC
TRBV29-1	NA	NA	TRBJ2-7	CSVATLAYEQYF	TGCAGCGTTGCGACACTCGCCTACGAGCAGTACTTC
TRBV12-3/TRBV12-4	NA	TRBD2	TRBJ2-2	CASSRLAGLNTGELFF	TGTGCCAGCAGCAGACTAGCGGGCCTAAACACCGGGGAGCTGTTTTTT
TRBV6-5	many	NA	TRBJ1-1	CASIRQGSTEAFF	TGTGCCAGCATTAGGCAGGGCAGCACTGAAGCTTTCTTT
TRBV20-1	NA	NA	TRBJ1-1	CSARPGAGYTEAFF	TGCAGTGCTAGACCCGGGGCGGGGTACACTGAAGCTTTCTTT
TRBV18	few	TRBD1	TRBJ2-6	CASSADRGLSGANVLTF	TGTGCCAGCTCTGCCGACAGGGGGCTCTCTGGGGCCAACGTCCTGACTTTC
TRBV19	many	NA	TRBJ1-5	CASRSGREANQPQHF	TGTGCCAGTAGGAGCGGCCGGGAGGCCAATCAGCCCCAGCATTTT
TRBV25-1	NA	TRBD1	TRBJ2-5	CASSGHPGTGIETQYF	TGTGCCAGCAGTGGACATCCGGGGACAGGGATAGAGACCCAGTACTTC
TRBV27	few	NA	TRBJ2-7	CASSDPVRVYDQYF	TGTGCCAGCAGTGACCCCGTCAGGGTCTACGATCAGTACTTC
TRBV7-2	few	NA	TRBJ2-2	CASNSTEGTGELFF	TGTGCCAGCAACTCAACCGAGGGTACCGGGGAGCTGTTTTTT
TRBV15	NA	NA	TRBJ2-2	CATSRTGPGRAGELFF	TGTGCCACCAGCAGGACGGGACCGGGCAGGGCCGGGGAGCTGTTTTTT
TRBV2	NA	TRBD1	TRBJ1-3	CASAGTGYNPGNTIYF	TGTGCCAGCGCGGGGACAGGGTATAACCCGGGAAACACCATATATTTT
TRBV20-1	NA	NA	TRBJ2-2	CSARAPRTNTGELFF	TGCAGTGCTAGAGCGCCGAGAACGAACACCGGGGAGCTGTTTTTT
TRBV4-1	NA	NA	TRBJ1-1	CASSFGRYEAFF	TGCGCCAGTTCCTTTGGGCGGTATGAAGCTTTCTTT
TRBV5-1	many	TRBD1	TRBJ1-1	CASSVQTGAHNTEAFF	TGCGCCAGCAGCGTTCAGACAGGGGCCCACAACACTGAAGCTTTCTTT
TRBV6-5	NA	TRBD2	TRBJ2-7	CASSSLLAGFYEQYF	TGTGCCAGCAGTTCCCTGCTAGCGGGGTTCTACGAGCAGTACTTC
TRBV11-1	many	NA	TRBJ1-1	CASSLPATGEAFF	TGTGCCAGCAGCTTACCCGCTACAGGAGAAGCTTTCTTT
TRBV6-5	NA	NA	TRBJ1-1	CASSYYNTLNTEAFF	TGTGCCAGCAGTTACTATAATACACTGAACACTGAAGCTTTCTTT
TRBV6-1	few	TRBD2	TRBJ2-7	CASSLALAGLSYEQYF	TGTGCCAGCAGTTTAGCGCTAGCGGGCCTCTCCTACGAGCAGTACTTC
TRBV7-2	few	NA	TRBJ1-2	CASSLARTKGEGGYTF	TGTGCCAGCAGCTTAGCGCGGACCAAAGGCGAGGGGGGCTACACCTTC
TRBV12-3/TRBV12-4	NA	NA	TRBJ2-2	CASTPRGVERPTGELFF	TGTGCCAGCACCCCCCGGGGTGTTGAGCGGCCTACCGGGGAGCTGTTTTTT
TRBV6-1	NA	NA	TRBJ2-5	CASRGQGTYQETQYF	TGTGCCAGCAGGGGCCAGGGGACGTACCAAGAGACCCAGTACTTC
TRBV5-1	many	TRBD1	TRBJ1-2	CASSGGRDRVNYGYTF	TGCGCCAGCAGCGGGGGCCGGGACAGGGTTAACTATGGCTACACCTTC
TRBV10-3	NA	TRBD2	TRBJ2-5	CAISESNGRGTQYF	TGTGCCATCAGTGAGTCCAATGGGAGGGGGACCCAGTACTTC
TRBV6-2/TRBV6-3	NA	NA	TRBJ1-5	CASSTGVRRLPQHF	TGTGCCAGCTCGACCGGGGTACGGCGGCTGCCCCAGCATTTT
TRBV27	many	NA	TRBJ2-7	CASSPLSGPYEQYF	TGTGCCAGCAGTCCCCTTTCGGGACCCTACGAGCAGTACTTC
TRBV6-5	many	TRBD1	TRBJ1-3	CASSYGTGDGNTIYF	TGTGCCAGCAGTTACGGGACAGGGGACGGAAACACCATATATTTT
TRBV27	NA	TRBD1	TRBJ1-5	CASSSGDRAYSNQPQHF	TGTGCCAGCAGTTCCGGGGACAGGGCGTATAGCAATCAGCCCCAGCATTTT
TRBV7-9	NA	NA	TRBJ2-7	CASSSPGHYEQYF	TGTGCCAGCAGCTCACCCGGGCACTACGAGCAGTACTTC
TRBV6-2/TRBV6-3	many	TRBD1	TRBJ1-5	CASSYSSQGAINQPQHF	TGTGCCAGCAGTTACTCGTCTCAGGGGGCCATCAATCAGCCCCAGCATTTT
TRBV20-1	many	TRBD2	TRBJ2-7	CSARDPRGGGYYEQYF	TGCAGTGCTAGAGATCCGCGCGGGGGGGGGTACTACGAGCAGTACTTC
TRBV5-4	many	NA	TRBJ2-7	CASSPRGGPYEQYF	TGTGCCAGCAGCCCGAGGGGGGGGCCATACGAGCAGTACTTC
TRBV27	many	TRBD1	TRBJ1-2	CASSPRQGPSGYTF	TGTGCCAGCAGCCCCCGACAGGGACCTAGTGGCTACACCTTC
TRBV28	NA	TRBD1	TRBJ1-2	CASSRQGLSYGYTF	TGTGCCAGCAGTCGACAGGGTTTAAGCTATGGCTACACCTTC
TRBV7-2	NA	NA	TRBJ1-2	CASSQEWGEGYGYTF	TGTGCCAGCAGCCAAGAATGGGGGGAGGGCTATGGCTACACCTTC
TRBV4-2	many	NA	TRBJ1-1	CASSQDGFVANTEAFF	TGTGCCAGCAGCCAAGATGGGTTTGTTGCGAACACTGAAGCTTTCTTT
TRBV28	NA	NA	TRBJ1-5	CASSSQLFQPQHF	TGTGCCAGCAGTTCACAGCTGTTTCAGCCCCAGCATTTT
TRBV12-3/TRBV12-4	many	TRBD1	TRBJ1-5	CASSFAGGGNQPQHF	TGTGCCAGCAGTTTCGCAGGGGGGGGAAATCAGCCCCAGCATTTT
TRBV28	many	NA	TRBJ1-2	CASTHPRLYGYTF	TGTGCCAGCACTCATCCCCGTCTGTATGGCTACACCTTC